What follows describes a single TCR beta chain. Its antigen is currently not known. One end of the junction fails to match germline, which may point to a read error. This record comes from a study of esophageal squamous cell carcinoma tumors (dated by TCRdb to about 2021). Concerning the study at large: Immuno relation high and low groups were defined by principal component analysis with K-means clustering applied to immunohistochemical T-cell and checkpoint marker values. The purpose of the study was to evaluate TCR repertoire diversity and shared TCR repertoires of T cells in the tumor environment of esophageal squamous cell carcinoma. A wider cohort of 53 surgically treated esophageal squamous cell carcinoma patients in Japan was included, comprising around 21 high and around 30 low immuno relation cases. TCR sequencing was performed on approximately ten patients, consisting of five randomly selected high immuno relation cases and five background-matched low immuno relation cases. Across the roughly 9 cases, approximately 1,800,000 TCRalpha and over a million TCRbeta total reads were obtained, of which 31,954 and 34,876 were unique.

The paper's findings and limits, for the study overall: No difference in total TCR repertoire counts was observed between groups, whereas significant repertoire counts were found to be higher in the high immuno relation group. Roughly 29 TRAV|TRAJ and some 21 TRBV|TRBJ combinations, including TRAV13-1|TRAJ22 and TRBV7-9|TRBJ2-7, appeared to be shared among high immuno relation cases. Given the large variation in the TCRalphabeta repertoire, shared V|J recombination candidates may have been selected by chance. TCRalpha and TCRbeta chains were sequenced separately, so chain pairing and recognized antigens remained unknown. A single dominant TCRalpha VJ recombination with apparently reduced TCRalpha diversity was observed in three of the 10 cases. TCR repertoire analysis included only a few cases, and CDR3 clonotype-level investigation was not performed.

Enrollment excluded patients who had received neoadjuvant chemotherapy or who had no clinical information. The TCR-sequenced cases shown were male, and subtotal esophagectomy with 2- or 3-field lymphadenectomy was performed in the TCR-sequenced cases shown. RNA was isolated from bulk tumor tissue sections using a Qiagen AllPrep kit, and no T-cell sorting was performed. Small sections of surgically resected tumor tissue were stored in RNAlater reagent at -80°C until RNA extraction. For CDR1 and CDR2, the germline V gene lists MNHEY and SVGAGI. The CDR3 runs 18 amino acids, cysteine and phenylalanine included. Only the CDR3 DNA is retained, 54 bases long and in frame from the first base. The library was produced with 5' RACE. The PCR step used KAPA HiFi along with constant-region primers for TCRalpha or TCRbeta and a P20EA primer, and a nested second PCR with CA2 or CB2 followed. Amplification of TCR genes was performed by unbiased adaptor ligation RT-PCR, in which reverse transcription was carried out with Superscript III and a polyT18-containing BSL-18E primer. Following second-strand synthesis and blunting, the P10EA/P20EA adaptor was ligated to the 5' end of the cDNA, and NotI digestion was then performed. The first and second PCRs ran 20 to 25 cycles of 98°C for 20 s, 65°C for 30 s and 72°C for 1 min. Amplicons were indexed with the Nextera XT Index kit v2 Set A, pooled equimolarly and quantified on a Qubit 2.0 Fluorometer. For sequencing, the Illumina MiSeq platform generated 2x300 bp paired-end reads. Under the source paper's analysis protocol: Repertoire Genesis software ver.1.0 assigned each read to V and J genes according to the highest identity with IMGT reference sequences. CDR3 was defined as the region from Cys104 to Phe118 plus Gly119 and was translated, and unique sequence reads were defined by distinct V, J and CDR3 amino acids. Shared V|J combinations were chosen if significant in both a Fisher's exact test in edgeR and a Mann Whitney U test. After singletons were removed and 500 repertoire combinations were bootstrapped, the repertoire dissimilarity index was calculated using the R rdi package. TCRdb took the public reads, trimmed them with fastp at Q25, ran MiXCR for clone calling and kept in-frame beta chains. Each CDR3 protein appears once, grouped with its most common genes and DNA. These V and J calls originate from TCRdb's pipeline instead of the authors' own analysis. The sample data list a few thousand distinct CDR3 sequences, and 20% to 25% of these were observed just once. The top ten clones comprise more than 25% of the sample.

This sequence was found in a man aged 50 or older with esophageal squamous cell carcinoma. The chain is assembled from TRBV6-5 and TRBJ2-3; 9 of the junction bases match TRBD2. The specimen sequenced was tumor tissue. The CDR3 region has the sequence CVSSNRLADLLSTDTQYF. The nucleotide sequence is given as TGTGTCAGCAGTAATCGACTAGCGGACCTCCTTAGCACAGATACGCAGTATTTT.